These T cell receptor beta chains were read from a single sample in a study of cytomegalovirus exposure and HLA in healthy donors. Here immunoSEQ multiplex PCR was the method, and the copy in TCRdb shows in-frame clones only, minus some. The data hold 200,000 or so clones, with approximately 80% observed a single time. Specimen: PBMCs. The receptors originated from a boy aged 2-15 years in good health and CMV-seronegative. Each CDR3 is given with its conserved first and last residue. A D gene is named only where the DNA matches it firmly. Clone size, where shown, is once, few, many, or a class for clones that have expanded.

NA TRBJ1-2 TRBV19 NA TGTGCCAGTACCCCCGACAGGAACTATGGCTACACCTTC CASTPDRNYGYTF
NA TRBJ2-7 TRBV19 TRBD1 TGTGCCAGTAGTGTACGGACAGGGGTTCACGAGCAGTACTTC CASSVRTGVHEQYF
few TRBJ1-6 TRBV21-1 NA TGTGCCAGCAGCATTGGAATAGGCCTTCAGGGAACACCCCTCCACTTT CASSIGIGLQGTPLHF
NA TRBJ2-1 TRBV4-1 TRBD2 TGCGCCAGCAGTCGCCGCACCAGCGGGAGGGGTAGCTCCTACAATGAGCAGTTCTTC CASSRRTSGRGSSYNEQFF
NA TRBJ2-3 TRBV11-3 TRBD2 TGTGCCAGCAGCCCCAGAGGGCGGGAGGTCGCAGATACGCAGTATTTT CASSPRGREVADTQYF
NA TRBJ2-1 TRBV19 NA TGTGCCAGTAGTATCGGGGGAAGGGTCGCCTACAATGAGCAGTTCTTC CASSIGGRVAYNEQFF
once TRBJ2-7 TRBV9 TRBD1 TGTGCCAGCAGCGTAGAACAGGGGGACGGCGAGCAGTACTTC CASSVEQGDGEQYF
NA TRBJ1-5 TRBV10-3 TRBD1 TGTGCCATCAGCGACGCACAGGGGAAACAGCCCCAGCATTTT CAISDAQGKQPQHF
NA TRBJ2-4 TRBV2 TRBD2 TGTGCCAGCAGTCTGGGACTAGCGGGAGGAGTCATTCAGTACTTC CASSLGLAGGVIQYF
NA TRBJ1-3 TRBV5-4 NA TGTGCCAGCAGCTTGGAGGCGGGGGCGAGGGGAAACACCATATATTTT CASSLEAGARGNTIYF
NA TRBJ2-1 TRBV5-4 NA TGTGCCAGCAGCTTGGAACTGGAGAATGAGCAGTTCTTC CASSLELENEQFF
NA TRBJ2-1 TRBV7-9 TRBD1 TGTGCCAGCACTATCTCGACAGGGAAAGCGTACAATGAGCAGTTCTTC CASTISTGKAYNEQFF
NA TRBJ2-5 TRBV30 TRBD1 TGTGCCTGGACCCCAAGACAGGGTTTTGGGGAGACCCAGTACTTC CAWTPRQGFGETQYF
few TRBJ1-4 TRBV5-1 TRBD1 TGCGCCAGCAGCGGTCCCGACAGGGCTAATGAAAAACTGTTTTTT CASSGPDRANEKLFF
NA TRBJ2-1 TRBV9 NA TGTGCCAGCAGCGTAGATTGGGGGGGCCTCGGTGAGCAGTTCTTC CASSVDWGGLGEQFF
NA TRBJ2-7 TRBV19 NA TGTGCCAGTAGTATAGATCCAGGGCCCTCCTACGAGCAGTACTTC CASSIDPGPSYEQYF
NA TRBJ2-7 TRBV4-1 NA TGCGCCAGCAGCCAAGTTGGGCAATACTACGAGCAGTACTTC CASSQVGQYYEQYF
NA TRBJ2-3 TRBV5-6 TRBD2 TGTGCCAGCAGTCCCCTAGCGGGGGAAGGCACAGATACGCAGTATTTT CASSPLAGEGTDTQYF
NA TRBJ1-5 TRBV2 NA TGTGCCAGCACTCTCAGGGGATCGGGCAATCAGCCCCAGCATTTT CASTLRGSGNQPQHF
NA TRBJ2-3 TRBV7-3 NA TGTGCCAGCAGCTTAACGTCCGGCACAGATACGCAGTATTTT CASSLTSGTDTQYF
NA TRBJ2-3 TRBV29-1 NA TGCAGCGTTGAAGACCCACTAGTCTCAGATACGCAGTATTTT CSVEDPLVSDTQYF
few TRBJ1-3 TRBV30 NA TGTGCCTGGAGTCTTGGAAACACCATATATTTT CAWSLGNTIYF
NA TRBJ1-2 TRBV19 NA TGTGCCAGTAGTATGATAGGGGGAGGCTACACCTTC CASSMIGGGYTF
once TRBJ2-1 TRBV11-3 TRBD2 TGTGCCAGCAGCTTAGGGACTAGTCCCCACAATGAGCAGTTCTTC CASSLGTSPHNEQFF
NA TRBJ2-7 TRBV7-9 TRBD2 TGTGCCAGCAGCTTAGGGCTAGCGGATATCTACGAGCAGTACTTC CASSLGLADIYEQYF
NA TRBJ2-5 TRBV9 TRBD2 TGTGCCAGCAGCATAGGACCGGGACTAGCGGGATTCAAAGAAGAGACCCAGTACTTC CASSIGPGLAGFKEETQYF
NA TRBJ2-7 TRBV4-1 NA TGCGCCAGCAGCTCCCGGGACAACTCCTACGAGCAGTACTTC CASSSRDNSYEQYF
few TRBJ2-3 TRBV4-1 TRBD1 TGCGCCAGCTGTGAAGACAGGGGGACCACAGATACGCAGTATTTT CASCEDRGTTDTQYF
NA TRBJ1-2 TRBV6-4 NA TGTGCCGCACGATCCCCCTCAGGGGTGGGAGGCTACACCTTC CAARSPSGVGGYTF
NA TRBJ2-3 TRBV5-1 TRBD1 TGCGCCAGCACCCCGACAGGGGTCACAGATACGCAGTATTTT CASTPTGVTDTQYF
NA TRBJ2-5 TRBV19 TRBD1 TGTGCCAGTAGTATATTCTGGACAGGGCAGCAAGAGACCCAGTACTTC CASSIFWTGQQETQYF
NA TRBJ2-7 TRBV5-5 NA TGTGCCAGCAGCTTAAGCGTCACCTCCTACGAGCAGTACTTC CASSLSVTSYEQYF
few TRBJ1-1 TRBV5-1 TRBD1 TGCGCCAGCAGTATGGGACAGGTGAACACTGAAGCTTTCTTT CASSMGQVNTEAFF
once TRBJ1-4 TRBV18 NA TGTGCCAGCTCACCATTTGGGGCGGAGAATGAAAAACTGTTTTTT CASSPFGAENEKLFF
once TRBJ2-1 TRBV10-3 NA TGTGCCATCAGCTCCGACGGAGACAATGAGCAGTTCTTC CAISSDGDNEQFF
NA TRBJ2-3 TRBV7-2 NA TGTGCCAGCAGCTTGGGGCTAGGGGATACGCAGTATTTT CASSLGLGDTQYF
NA TRBJ2-5 TRBV2 NA TGTGCCAGCAGTGATGCTCCCTTCCGGGGAGAGACCCAGTACTTC CASSDAPFRGETQYF
NA TRBJ1-2 TRBV11-2 TRBD1 TGTGCCAGCAGCCCGACAGGGGGCGCAGTGATTGGCTACACCTTC CASSPTGGAVIGYTF
NA TRBJ1-6 TRBV15 TRBD1 TGTGCCACCAGCAGAGATACAGGGGAGTATTCACCCCTCCACTTT CATSRDTGEYSPLHF